This T cell receptor (beta chain) is from a study of blood T cell repertoires in COVID-19 (dated by TCRdb to 2018 to 2021). Some background on the complete study: Collaborator samples came from the United States, Italy and Spain and covered acute and convalescent phases of COVID-19. The material from the prospective study consisted of cDNA or gDNA derived from T cells, B-cell-depleted T cells, or PBMCs. Deeply sampled blood TCRbeta repertoires from subjects exposed to, actively infected with, or recovered from COVID-19 were included in the dataset. The repertoires were released in a freely available public database intended as a resource for research on the immune response to SARS-CoV-2. Samples came from the ongoing ImmuneRACE study (first 160 participants) plus 1,254 subjects from 6 global collaborators. Sample metadata almost always included a de-identified subject ID, COVID-19 status, age in years and sex. Where HLA class I and class II types were available, the types were taken from metadata supplied by the sample provider, not from assay-based typing. The research as a whole found: The amount of clinical and demographic metadata varied by source and participant and was provided uncurated.

Concerning this clone itself: No antigen is known for it. No much larger clonotype is one base removed from it; base qualities were not supplied.

Participants in the prospective study were enrolled through a virtual design, were aged about 18 to 100 years, and lived in 24 United States geographic areas. In the prospective study, participants were assigned to cohorts based on the clinical history participants reported in a screening survey and a study questionnaire. Exposed participants had been in contact, within 2 weeks of entering the study, with a person who had a PCR-confirmed or clinician-diagnosed case of COVID-19. Each participant in the prospective study had whole blood, serum and a nasopharyngeal or oropharyngeal swab collected by mobile phlebotomists. Prospective study participants could optionally give additional blood draws and questionnaires over a roughly 2-month period. Before DNA extraction, blood samples from the prospective study were shipped at room temperature or frozen. The trim is 1 base for V and 0 bases for J, with a gap of 6 bases between the germline ends. The CDR3 numbers 14 residues from cysteine through phenylalanine. Just CDR3 DNA is preserved here, 42 bases in frame from base 1. For CDR1 and CDR2, the germline V gene lists SGHVS and FNYEAQ.

The immunoSEQ Assay, a bias-controlled multiplex PCR, was used to amplify TCRbeta CDR3 regions from genomic DNA. In the paper's pipeline: The number of nucleated cells in each sample was estimated from the amplification of reference gene primers within the assay. To quantify the absolute abundance of each unique TCRbeta CDR3 rearrangement, sequence reads were collapsed and filtered. Productive Simpson clonality was computed per sample as the square root of Simpson's diversity index over productive rearrangements. As stored in TCRdb, this immuneACCESS dataset retains in-frame rearrangements with V and J assigned. A fraction of the clones does not appear; measured against another copy, unresolved V genes explain less than half of the discrepancy, and the remainder lacks a known reason. The V and J calls and the clone size are those of that table, but D and trimming were determined from the DNA. This sample gives approximately 260,000 clones in total; 80% to 90% of them show up just once. Of the sample, 6.6% is held by the ten largest clones.

Sequenced material: PBMCs or T cells enriched from blood (not recorded which). Here the chain combines TRBV7-6 and TRBJ1-1; the D gene lacks a confident call. This receptor was taken from a woman between 45 and 60 years old who had been exposed to COVID-19. The nucleotide sequence reads as follows: TGTGCCAGCAGCTTAGGGCCACTGAACACTGAAGCTTTCTTT. Translated, this is CASSLGPLNTEAFF.